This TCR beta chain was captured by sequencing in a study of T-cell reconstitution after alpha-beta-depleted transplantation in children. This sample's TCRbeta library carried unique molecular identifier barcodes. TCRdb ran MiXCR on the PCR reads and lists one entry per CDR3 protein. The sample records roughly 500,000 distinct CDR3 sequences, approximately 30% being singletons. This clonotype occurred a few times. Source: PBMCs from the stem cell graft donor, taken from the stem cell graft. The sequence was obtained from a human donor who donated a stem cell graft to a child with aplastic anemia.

The CDR3 reads CASSQAGLDSNEQFF. The CDR3, as DNA: TGCGCCAGCAGCCAAGCGGGACTAGACAGCAATGAGCAGTTCTTC. The chain carries TRBV4-3 and TRBJ2-1; TRBD2 aligns across 8 bases. Germline V lookup: CDR1 LGHNA, CDR2 YSLEER. The V segment lost 1 base and the J segment 6 bases; nucleotides outside the gene matches: 5. This CDR3 is 15 amino acids long.